This paragraph covers one T cell receptor beta chain sequence. The CDR3 has 12 amino acids. In germline, CDR1 is LNHDA, CDR2 SQIVND (reference sequence). V lost 7 bases, J lost 0 bases, and 6 bases lay in between. The data were taken from a study of cytomegalovirus exposure and HLA in healthy donors. Study-wide context: Early on, a data release was issued that held 85 million to 95 million unique TCRs from HLA-typed donors.

Use of 60 Vbeta and 13 Jbeta primers characterized the PCR. Produced via immunoSEQ multiplex PCR; TCRdb's table is partial and in-frame only. The sample records approximately 160,000 clones, around four fifths being singletons. This clonotype originated in a woman between 45 and 65 years old in good health and CMV-seropositive. What was sequenced was PBMCs. The V call is TRBV19, the J call TRBJ1-2; maybe TRBD1 (6 bases). The CDR3 coding sequence is TGTGCCAGTAACAGGGCTAACTATGGCTACACCTTC. Translation: CASNRANYGYTF.